Described below is a single TCR beta chain sequence and its context. Its antigen is not yet known. Base quality data are lacking; no much larger clone is found one base away. The library was prepared using the immunoSEQ multiplex PCR assay. The published analysis was carried out like this. A statistical classification framework was developed to diagnose cytomegalovirus status using the catalog of TCR beta chain sequences. The clones in this table, taken by TCRdb from immuneACCESS, are in-frame only. Not every clone is retained; where verified, under half of the shortfall comes from an unresolved V gene, and the cause of the rest is unknown. The V and J calls and clone size come from that table; D and trimming were worked out from the DNA. The sample contains some 320,000 clones, approximately 90% of them found a single time. The ten largest clonotypes hold more than 0.9% of the sample. The data originate from a study of cytomegalovirus exposure and HLA in healthy donors (dated by TCRdb to between 2016 and 2019). The study in broad terms: According to a later analysis, one platform produced both the approximately 110 validation repertoires and the 670 or so repertoires of the first cohort. In addition to the first cohort of around 670 subjects, a separate validation cohort of approximately 110 different subjects was used. The study combined high-throughput TCR immunosequencing, statistical association of individual TCRs with disease status, and machine learning to predict cytomegalovirus infection status. The study aimed to test whether signatures of past pathogen exposure could be identified by cataloging public T cell receptors.

Taken from cysteine to phenylalanine, the CDR3 has 15 residues. Only the CDR3 DNA stays, 45 bases, in frame from base 1. Trimming removed 5 bases from V and 3 bases from J, leaving 16 bases between the germline ends. CDR1 and CDR2 are read off the germline V gene (reference sequence) as MNHNY and SVGAGI. The donors were included in the validation cohort of approximately 120 subjects, a group kept apart from the approximately 690-subject first cohort. Overall results and qualifications from the work: In vitro tests confirmed that a few of the cytomegalovirus-associated TCR beta chains recognize cytomegalovirus antigens. A later analysis lacked HLA typing for the validation cohort, so it scored co-occurrence in that cohort across all 120 repertoires. In the study, around 150 TCR beta chains were listed as associated with cytomegalovirus. The authors suggested that the approach could potentially be extended to other disease states and immunological phenotypes. The classifier was reported to diagnose cytomegalovirus status with high specificity and sensitivity in both the original and validation cohorts. In a later analysis, TCRs clustered in the first cohort were found to also tend to co-occur in the approximately 110 validation repertoires, with over 90% of cluster scores above 0. Most TCR sequences were observed very rarely across donors, whereas some public TCRs were present in many individuals.

This TCR came from a woman in her 30s in good health and CMV-seropositive. The chain was built from TRBV6-6 and TRBJ1-1; TRBD1 is a possible D gene, resting on 6 matching bases. Sequencing used PBMCs. The nucleotides are TGTGCCAGCAGTAAAATGGGGGCTGGAGACACTGAAGCTTTCTTT. Translated, this is CASSKMGAGDTEAFF.